One T cell receptor beta chain is described in this entry. In the same sample, other DNA sequences code for this CDR3. The sample comes from a study of resident and recirculating memory T cells in vitiligo. Patients' lesions had not changed for the previous 6 months. The CDR3 loop spans 13 amino acids. The V gene lost 2 bases and the J gene lost 1 base, with 6 bases spanning the gap. Germline V gene data show CDR1 as SGHRS and CDR2 as YFSETQ. Generated by immunoSEQ multiplex PCR, the TCRdb table keeps only in-frame clones and is missing some. Of some 70,000 clones in the sample, roughly nine tenths were seen once.

The sample comprised blood. The TCR originated in a male donor with vitiligo. The V and J genes are TRBV5-1 and TRBJ1-1, with TRBD1 as a possible D gene (5 bases). CDR3 sequence: CASSFQGNTEAFF. The CDR3 DNA reads as TGCGCCAGCAGCTTCCAGGGGAACACTGAAGCTTTCTTT. Full variable domain (remainder filled in from reference TRBV5-1 and TRBJ1-1): KAGVTQTPRYLIKTRGQQVTLSCSPISGHRSVSWYQQTPGQGLQFLFEYFSETQRNKGNFPGRFSGRQFSNSRSEMNVSTLELGDSALYLCASSFQGNTEAFFGQGTRLTVV.